Detailed here is one T cell receptor (beta chain). Antigen unknown. The sample is drawn from a study of T cell responses to AZD1222 COVID-19 vaccine. General study points: Just five to seven AZD1222 recipients tested seropositive at baseline. Without day 14 samples, only post-peak T cell repertoires were studied.

Sequencing was performed with immunoSEQ multiplex PCR; in TCRdb, only in-frame clones are kept and a portion is missing. The table shows nearly 90,000 clones, with 88% occurring only once. Trimming removed 5 bases at V and 4 bases at J, with 8 bases between. Germline V gene sequence: CDR1 MGHDK, CDR2 SYGVNS. There are 12 residues in the CDR3. This rearrangement joins TRBV25-1 to TRBJ1-1; D is uncertain. This specimen was peripheral blood, taken on day 0 of AZD1222 vaccination. The receptor's source is an adult in good health. The CDR3 spells CASSWAGTEAFF. Written as DNA, the CDR3 is TGTGCCAGCAGTTGGGCCGGCACTGAAGCTTTCTTT.